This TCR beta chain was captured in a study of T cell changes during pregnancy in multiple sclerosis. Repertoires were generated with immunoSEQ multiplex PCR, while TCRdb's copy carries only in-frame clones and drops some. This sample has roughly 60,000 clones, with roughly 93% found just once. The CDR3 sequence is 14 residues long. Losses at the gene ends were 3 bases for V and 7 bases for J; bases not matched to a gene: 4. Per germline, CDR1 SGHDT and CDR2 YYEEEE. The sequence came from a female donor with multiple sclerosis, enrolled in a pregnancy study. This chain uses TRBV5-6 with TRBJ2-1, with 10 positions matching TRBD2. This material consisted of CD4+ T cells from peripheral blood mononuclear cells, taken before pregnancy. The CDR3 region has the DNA TGTGCCAGCAGCTATCCGGGACTAGCGAATGAGCAGTTCTTC. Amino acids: CASSYPGLANEQFF.